One sample yielded the 3 T cell receptor beta chains listed below, sequenced in a study of Graves' ophthalmopathy and Graves' hyperthyroidism. Using RNA transcripts, the TCR beta CDR3 regions were amplified. Scientists carried out first-round RT-PCR using HTBI primers and then a second-round multiplex PCR. TCRdb reanalysed the multiplex PCR reads using MiXCR and keeps one entry per CDR3 protein. This table has fewer than 350,000 distinct CDR3 sequences, about a sixth appearing once. Sequencing input: peripheral blood. The receptors shown here come from an adult man with Graves' ophthalmopathy.

This clonotype was seen repeatedly, ten times or more. The chain recombines TRBV10-3 with TRBJ1-5, with 8 bases that match TRBD1. The ends lost 2 bases at V and 3 bases at J; junction bases unmatched: 6. Germline V gives CDR1 ENHRY, CDR2 SYGVKD. This CDR3 has 16 residues. Written as DNA, the CDR3 is TGTGCCATCAGTGAGCGGGGACAGGCCCACAATCAGCCCCAGCATTTT. Protein sequence: CAISERGQAHNQPQHF.

This clonotype was seen many times. This chain links TRBV28 with TRBJ2-7; D remains ambiguous. This CDR3 is 14 amino acids long. In germline, CDR1 is MDHEN, CDR2 SYDVKM. V was clipped by 3 bases and J by 3 bases, with 12 bases between them. The CDR3 region has the DNA TGTGCCAGCAGTTTGGTCGGAGAGTTCTACGAGCAGTACTTC. It yields the protein CASSLVGEFYEQYF.

This clonotype was found many times. CDR3 nucleotides: TGCAGTGCTAGAGATTCAGGCCAGATCTACGAGCAGTACTTC. It is translated as CSARDSGQIYEQYF. The chain is built from TRBV20-1 and TRBJ2-7; D not certain. The CDR3 runs 14 residues. Germline V gene lookup returns CDR1 DFQATT and CDR2 SNEGSKA (reference sequence). The germline V and J ends were trimmed by 0 bases and 3 bases, with 12 bases remaining between them.